The 27 T cell receptor beta chains given below trace back to one sample, sequenced in a study of shared clonotypes between healthy human individuals. The table came from immunoSEQ multiplex PCR; TCRdb's copy has only in-frame clones and leaves some out. The table has around 300,000 clones, around 86% seen once. The specimen sequenced was memory CD8+ T cells sorted from blood. As for subset: CD45RO+ cells pooled with CCR7-negative TemRA cells. Receptors originate from a man younger than 30 in good health.

This clone was seen only a few times. The CDR3 region has the DNA TGTGCCAGCAGCTTACCGGGCGGGAGGGCCATAAATGAGCAGTTCTTC. Residues: CASSLPGGRAINEQFF. V usage is TRBV7-9 and J usage is TRBJ2-1; 9 bases line up with TRBD2. J lost 7 bases, V lost 2 bases, and 9 bases had no gene match. This CDR3 comprises 16 residues. Germline CDR1 SEHNR, CDR2 FQNEAQ (reference sequence).

Concerning this clone itself: Other DNA sequences in the sample encode the same CDR3. The chain joins TRBV4-1 to TRBJ2-7; D gene ambiguous. With 1 base removed from V and 6 bases from J, the gap between germline ends came to 7 bases. The CDR3 sequence is 12 residues long. CDR1 is MGHRA and CDR2 is YSYEKL in the germline V gene. CDR3 loop: CASSQVRGEQYF. The CDR3 DNA sequence: TGCGCCAGCAGCCAAGTAAGAGGCGAGCAGTACTTC.

This clone was observed once. The chain couples TRBV18 to TRBJ2-7, with 10 nucleotides matching TRBD1. The J segment lost 4 bases and the V segment lost 3 bases, leaving 9 bases of the junction unmatched. The CDR3 contains 16 residues. Germline V gene lookup returns CDR1 KGHSH and CDR2 LQKENI. CDR3 amino acids: CASSPRPGQGIYEQYF. The CDR3 bases are TGTGCCAGCTCACCGAGACCGGGACAGGGGATTTACGAGCAGTACTTC. Full variable domain (rest looked up from reference TRBV18 and TRBJ2-7): NAGVMQNPRHLVRRRGQEARLRCSPMKGHSHVYWYRQLPEEGLKFMVYLQKENIIDESGMPKERFSAEFPKEGPSILRIQQVVRGDSAAYFCASSPRPGQGIYEQYFGPGTRLTVT.

This chain links TRBV30 with TRBJ2-7; 8 bases line up with TRBD1. After removal of 5 bases from V and 1 base from J, the junction contained 7 bases not matched to a gene. Germline values: CDR1 GTSNPN, CDR2 SVGIG (reference sequence). This CDR3 spans 14 amino acids. The CDR3 bases are TGTGCCTGGGAGGACAGGGCTATGTCCTACGAGCAGTACTTC. It encodes CAWEDRAMSYEQYF.

This chain links TRBV7-9 with TRBJ2-1; 8 bases are shared with TRBD1. The germline CDR1 and CDR2 sequences are SEHNR and FQNEAQ (reference sequence). V shed 5 bases, J shed 5 bases, and the junction held 8 bases outside the gene matches. The CDR3 extends over 15 amino acids. CDR3 amino acids: CASSGSRGLDNEQFF. The DNA of the CDR3 is TGTGCCAGCAGCGGCTCCAGGGGGCTGGACAATGAGCAGTTCTTC.

V and J are TRBV6-5 and TRBJ1-6; no reliable D call. Trimming cost V 1 base and J 5 bases, with 6 bases left between them. CDR1 MNHEY and CDR2 SVGAGI come from the germline V gene. The CDR3 consists of 14 residues. The CDR3 bases are TGTGCCAGCAGTTACTTCACGGATAATTCACCCCTCCACTTT. Residues: CASSYFTDNSPLHF.

This chain connects TRBV5-4 to TRBJ1-1; D unclear. The CDR3 covers 14 residues. V lost 1 base to trimming and J lost 5 bases, with 12 bases between them. Germline-derived CDR1 and CDR2 are SGHNT and YYREEE (reference sequence). The CDR3 region is CASSLFGDVTEAFF. The CDR3 DNA reads TGTGCCAGCAGCTTGTTTGGAGATGTAACTGAAGCTTTCTTT.

The V and J genes are TRBV18 and TRBJ2-7, with unresolved D. V was shortened by 3 bases and J by 1 base, with 13 bases between the two germline ends. The CDR3 is made up of 15 amino acids. The germline CDR1 and CDR2 sequences are KGHSH and LQKENI. The CDR3 region is CASSPPDGHSYEQYF. CDR3 bases: TGTGCCAGCTCACCCCCGGACGGCCATTCCTACGAGCAGTACTTC. Full variable domain (outside the CDR3, taken from reference TRBV18 and TRBJ2-7): NAGVMQNPRHLVRRRGQEARLRCSPMKGHSHVYWYRQLPEEGLKFMVYLQKENIIDESGMPKERFSAEFPKEGPSILRIQQVVRGDSAAYFCASSPPDGHSYEQYFGPGTRLTVT.

V is TRBV5-1 and J is TRBJ2-3, with 7 positions matching TRBD1. With 5 bases clipped from V and 4 bases from J, the junction kept 4 bases outside the gene matches. Germline assignment: CDR1 SGHRS and CDR2 YFSETQ. The CDR3 covers 13 residues. The CDR3 is CASRDRYPDTQYF. The CDR3 nucleotides read TGCGCCAGCAGGGACAGGTATCCAGATACGCAGTATTTT.

J is TRBJ2-7 and V is TRBV15; weak D call: TRBD1 (6 bases). Trimming left V 6 bases short and J 3 bases short, with 12 bases between. CDR1 is LNHNV and CDR2 is YYDKDF in the germline V gene (reference sequence). The CDR3 has 13 residues. CDR3 coding DNA: TGTGCCACCAGTACCGGGACAAACTACGAGCAGTACTTC. It encodes CATSTGTNYEQYF.

This chain links TRBV7-8 with TRBJ1-1; maybe TRBD1 (6 bases). Germline CDR1 SGHVS, CDR2 FQNEAQ. The CDR3 totals 14 residues. V was clipped by 5 bases and J by 4 bases, with 14 bases between them. CDR3 sequence (DNA): TGTGCCAGCAGCCCCGGGGTAGGGGGCACTGAAGCTTTCTTT. Its translation: CASSPGVGGTEAFF.

The V and J genes are TRBV5-4 and TRBJ2-1; D gene uncertain. Trimming left V 0 bases short and J 8 bases short, with 6 bases between. The CDR3 loop spans 12 amino acids. Germline V CDR1 and CDR2: SGHNT, YYREEE (reference sequence). The CDR3 loop reads CASSLDLYEQFF. The CDR3 nucleotides are TGTGCCAGCAGCTTGGACTTGTATGAGCAGTTCTTC.

Worth noting for this clone: The junction does not match germline at one end; this may be a read error. This rearrangement joins TRBV7-7 to TRBJ2-1; TRBD2 agrees at 11 bases. The germline gives CDR1 SSHAT, CDR2 FNYEAQ (reference sequence). The CDR3 is 15 amino acids. For the CDR3, the DNA is TGTGCTAGCAGCTTAGGGACTAGCGGATACAATGAGCAGTTCTTC. It is translated as CASSLGTSGYNEQFF. Filled out from reference TRBV7-7 and TRBJ2-1, the complete variable domain reads GAGVSQSPRYKVTKRGQDVTLRCDPISSHATLYWYQQALGQGPEFLTYFNYEAQPDKSGLPSDRFSAERPEGSISTLTIQRTEQRDSAMYRCASSLGTSGYNEQFFGPGTRLTVL.

The chain is built from TRBV6-5 and TRBJ2-7, with 7 bases identical to TRBD1. The germline V gene encodes CDR1 MNHEY and CDR2 SVGAGI. The junction had 9 bases not matched to a gene; V was cut back by 5 bases and J by 5 bases. The CDR3 has 14 amino acids. CDR3: CASSPLQGTDEQYF. CDR3 in DNA: TGTGCCAGCAGTCCGTTACAGGGGACCGACGAGCAGTACTTC.

The rearrangement links TRBV27 to TRBJ2-7, with D perhaps matching TRBD2 (6 bases). Trimming shortened V by 6 bases and J by 0 bases, and 15 bases separated the two germline ends. There are 15 residues in the CDR3. Germline CDR1 reads MNHEY; CDR2 reads SMNVEV (reference sequence). The CDR3 reads CASSFGGRSSYEQYF. CDR3 in DNA: TGTGCCAGCAGCTTCGGGGGACGATCCTCCTACGAGCAGTACTTC.

CDR3 sequence: CASSFIVTGGSYEQYF. CDR3 bases: TGTGCCAGCAGCTTTATAGTGACAGGGGGAAGCTACGAGCAGTACTTC. This chain links TRBV7-9 with TRBJ2-7, with 9 bases identical to TRBD1. The V gene end was trimmed by 3 bases and the J gene end by 3 bases; junction bases not matched to a gene: 9. Germline CDR1 and CDR2: SEHNR and FQNEAQ (reference sequence). This CDR3 contains 16 residues. Full variable domain (remainder filled in from reference TRBV7-9 and TRBJ2-7): DTGVSQNPRHKITKRGQNVTFRCDPISEHNRLYWYRQTLGQGPEFLTYFQNEAQLEKSRLLSDRFSAERPKGSFSTLEIQRTEQGDSAMYLCASSFIVTGGSYEQYFGPGTRLTVT.

The rearrangement joins TRBV28 to TRBJ2-7; TRBD1 agrees at 7 bases. In germline, CDR1 is MDHEN, CDR2 SYDVKM. Losses at the gene ends were 8 bases for V and 5 bases for J; bases not matched to a gene: 6. The CDR3 is made up of 12 amino acids. The CDR3: CASDRDDDEQYF. The CDR3 DNA reads as TGTGCCAGCGACAGGGACGACGACGAGCAGTACTTC.

In its sample, this clone was seen once. V gene TRBV7-9 combines with J gene TRBJ1-1, with D tentatively TRBD1 (5 bases). Germline-derived CDR1 and CDR2 are SEHNR and FQNEAQ (reference sequence). The CDR3 has 14 residues. Trimming stripped 3 bases from V and 3 bases from J, with 11 bases between. CDR3 bases: TGTGCCAGCAGCTTGACAACGGGGCACACTGAAGCTTTCTTT. This translates into CASSLTTGHTEAFF.

This clone was seen a single time. V is TRBV4-3 and J is TRBJ2-2; D is ambiguous. The CDR3 extends over 16 amino acids. Germline V gives CDR1 LGHNA, CDR2 YSLEER. V lost 0 bases and J 1 base, leaving 9 bases between the germline ends. CDR3 nucleotide sequence: TGCGCCAGCAGCCAAGAGCAATTTCTGAACACCGGGGAGCTGTTTTTT. It codes for CASSQEQFLNTGELFF.

This sequence joins TRBV7-9 and TRBJ2-5; 7 nucleotides agree with TRBD2. The length of the CDR3 is 15 residues. Germline loops: CDR1 SEHNR, CDR2 FQNEAQ (reference sequence). V was pared by 5 bases and J by 1 base, with 7 bases of the junction left unmatched. CDR3 amino acids: CASSPWGGSQETQYF. The CDR3 DNA reads TGTGCCAGCAGCCCCTGGGGGGGGAGCCAAGAGACCCAGTACTTC. The full variable domain, in which reference TRBV7-9 and TRBJ2-5 provide the parts outside the CDR3, is DTGVSQNPRHKITKRGQNVTFRCDPISEHNRLYWYRQTLGQGPEFLTYFQNEAQLEKSRLLSDRFSAERPKGSFSTLEIQRTEQGDSAMYLCASSPWGGSQETQYFGPGTRLLVL.

V is TRBV27 and J is TRBJ1-1, with D tentatively TRBD1 (6 bases). With 7 bases removed from V and 6 bases from J, the gap between germline ends came to 15 bases. The CDR3 loop spans 13 amino acids. The germline V gene encodes CDR1 MNHEY and CDR2 SMNVEV (reference sequence). CDR3: CASTETGSPEAFF. In DNA form, the CDR3 reads TGTGCCAGCACGGAAACAGGGTCCCCTGAAGCTTTCTTT.

The chain has TRBV6-5 and TRBJ2-1; tentative D call: TRBD2 (6 bases). The length of the CDR3 is 12 residues. Trimming removed 5 bases at V and 7 bases at J, with 9 bases between. Germline V gives CDR1 MNHEY, CDR2 SVGAGI. CDR3 nucleotides: TGTGCCAGCAGTCCTGGGGGGAATGAGCAGTTCTTC. Protein: CASSPGGNEQFF.

This clone was counted between two and nine times. Written as DNA, the CDR3 is TGTGCCAGCAGCTTGGGACAGGGGCAGGAGCAGCCCCAGCATTTT. Translation: CASSLGQGQEQPQHF. V usage is TRBV7-9 and J usage is TRBJ1-5; 10 nucleotides line up with TRBD1. The ends lost 3 bases at V and 7 bases at J; junction bases unmatched: 6. This CDR3 spans 15 amino acids. CDR1 is SEHNR, CDR2 FQNEAQ, per germline (reference sequence).

The chain links TRBV2 to TRBJ1-4; D uncertain. Germline V lookup: CDR1 SNHLY, CDR2 FYNNEI. There are 15 residues in the CDR3. Trimming removed 7 bases at V and 2 bases at J, with 14 bases between. This CDR3 reads CASIHNRGTNEKLFF. DNA for the CDR3: TGTGCCAGCATCCACAATCGTGGCACTAATGAAAAACTGTTTTTT.

The J gene is TRBJ2-5, the V gene TRBV11-1, with 10 bases fitting TRBD2. The CDR3 length is 15 residues. Germline V gene data show CDR1 as SGHAT and CDR2 as FQDESV (reference sequence). V lost 5 bases and J lost 5; bases outside the gene matches: 8. CDR3 region: CASSESSGGAETQYF. The CDR3 bases are TGTGCCAGCAGCGAATCCAGCGGGGGGGCCGAGACCCAGTACTTC.

A note on this clone: A read error may produce the germline difference seen at one junction end. This chain links TRBV7-7 with TRBJ2-5, with 7 bases fitting TRBD1. Germline V gene sequence: CDR1 SSHAT, CDR2 FNYEAQ (reference sequence). The CDR3 is made up of 15 amino acids. The CDR3 spells CASSPGTAEPETQYF. The CDR3 DNA reads as TGTGCTAGCAGCCCCGGGACAGCGGAGCCAGAGACCCAGTACTTC.

The J gene is TRBJ2-2, the V gene TRBV2; D remains ambiguous. There are 16 residues in the CDR3. The V end lost 4 bases, the J end lost 3 bases, and 15 bases lay between the germline ends. CDR1 and CDR2 (germline): SNHLY, FYNNEI. The CDR3 is CASSGAAGAYTGELFF. The CDR3 bases are TGTGCCAGCAGTGGGGCAGCCGGAGCCTACACCGGGGAGCTGTTTTTT.